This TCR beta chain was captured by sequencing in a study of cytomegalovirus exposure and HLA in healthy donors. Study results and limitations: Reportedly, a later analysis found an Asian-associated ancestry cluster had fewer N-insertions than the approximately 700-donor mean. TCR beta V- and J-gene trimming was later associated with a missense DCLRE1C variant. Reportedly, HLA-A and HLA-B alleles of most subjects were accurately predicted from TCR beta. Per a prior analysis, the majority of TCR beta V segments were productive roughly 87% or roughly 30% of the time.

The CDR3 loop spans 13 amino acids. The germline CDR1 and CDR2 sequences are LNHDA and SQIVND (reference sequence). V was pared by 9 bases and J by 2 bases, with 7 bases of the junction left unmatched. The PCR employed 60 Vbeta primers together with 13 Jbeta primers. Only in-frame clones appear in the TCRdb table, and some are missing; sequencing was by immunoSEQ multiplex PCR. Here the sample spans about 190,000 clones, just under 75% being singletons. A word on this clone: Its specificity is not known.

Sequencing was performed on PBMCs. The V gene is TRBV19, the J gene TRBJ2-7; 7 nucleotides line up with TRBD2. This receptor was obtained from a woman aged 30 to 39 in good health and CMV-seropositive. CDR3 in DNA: TGTGCCAGCGAGTCGACTAGCACCTACGAGCAGTACTTC. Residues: CASESTSTYEQYF.